Presented here are 28 T cell receptor beta chains from one specimen sequenced in a study of blood T cells in healthy people across ages. For the second PCR, which ran for about 6 to 12 cycles, a sample-barcoded 5' primer and a J-beta primer mix were used. TCRdb passed the 5' RACE reads through MiXCR, listing each CDR3 protein once. The sample consists of some 1.8 million distinct CDR3 sequences, 30% to 40% of them appearing once. The sample comprised blood. The origin of the receptors is a human donor in good health.

V usage is TRBV4-2 and J usage is TRBJ2-1, with 7 positions matching TRBD2. CDR3 length equals 16 residues. The V segment lost 3 bases and the J segment 2 bases; nucleotides outside the gene matches: 7. Per the germline V gene, CDR1 is LGHNA and CDR2 is YNFKEQ. CDR3 nucleotide sequence: TGTGCCAGCAGCCACGGAGCGGGGACCACCTACAATGAGCAGTTCTTC. Translation gives CASSHGAGTTYNEQFF.

This clonotype showed up just a few times. The CDR3 bases are TGCAGCAAGGGGACTAGCGTTCTGGCAGATACGCAGTATTTT. Its translation is CSKGTSVLADTQYF. The genes are TRBV20-1 and TRBJ2-3; 10 bases line up with TRBD2. The CDR3 has 14 residues. Germline V gene lookup returns CDR1 DFQATT and CDR2 SNEGSKA (reference sequence).

This clonotype has more than one count but fewer than ten. The germline gene is not matched at one end of the junction; a read error may be the cause. The chain carries TRBV7-7 and TRBJ2-2; 12 nucleotides agree with TRBD2. CDR1 and CDR2 (germline): SSHAT, FNYEAQ (reference sequence). The CDR3 has 14 amino acids. CDR3 loop: CASRTSGITGELFF. Written as DNA, the CDR3 is TGTGCTAGCAGGACTAGCGGGATTACCGGGGAGCTGTTTTTT.

This chain links TRBV5-5 with TRBJ2-7; a possible D gene is TRBD2 (5 bases). The CDR3 has 15 residues. Trimming shortened V by 0 bases and J by 1 base, and 11 bases separated the two germline ends. CDR1 SGHKS and CDR2 YYEKEE come from the germline V gene (reference sequence). CDR3 amino acids: CASSLGGLRSYEQYF. CDR3 nucleotides: TGTGCCAGCAGCTTGGGCGGGCTAAGGTCCTACGAGCAGTACTTC.

This clonotype was seen a few times. The chain links TRBV7-2 to TRBJ1-2, with D perhaps matching TRBD1 (5 bases). The germline CDR1 and CDR2 sequences are SGHTA and FQGNSA. The CDR3 is 17 residues long. V was clipped by 0 bases and J by 7 bases, with 21 bases between them. The CDR3 DNA reads as TGTGCCAGCAGCTTAGCTCGCGGGGGGGAAGTTATTCGTGGCTACACCTTC. This translates into CASSLARGGEVIRGYTF.

The chain joins TRBV11-1 to TRBJ2-1; 11 bases map to TRBD2. The germline CDR1 and CDR2 sequences are SGHAT and FQDESV (reference sequence). The CDR3 spans 16 residues. The ends lost 7 bases at V and 1 base at J; junction bases unmatched: 6. CDR3 bases: TGTGCCAGCACCGTTAGCGGGGGGGCGTCCTACAATGAGCAGTTCTTC. It codes for CASTVSGGASYNEQFF.

With regard to this clonotype: A much larger clone lies a single base off, so this may be a read error. The chain recombines TRBV5-1 with TRBJ1-4; no firm D call. The germline V gene has CDR1 SGHRS and CDR2 YFSETQ. This CDR3 is built from 17 residues. CDR3 in DNA: TGCGCCAGCAGCTTGGAAAGTGGGATTCAGCGCCGGGAAAAACGGTTTTTT. Translated, it gives CASSLESGIQRREKRFF.

The V call is TRBV29-1, the J call TRBJ2-1; the D is unclear. The CDR3 has 12 residues. CDR1 and CDR2 from the germline V gene are SQVTM and ANQGSEA. Trimming removed 4 bases from V and 9 bases from J, with 13 bases in between. The CDR3: CSVATEWSEQFF. The CDR3 DNA follows: TGCAGCGTTGCTACAGAGTGGAGTGAGCAGTTCTTC.

This clonotype was seen just once. The chain carries TRBV12-3 or TRBV12-4 and TRBJ1-5; no reliable D call. The V and J ends lost 3 bases and 10 bases respectively, with 13 bases between them. The CDR3 loop spans 13 amino acids. The CDR3 loop is CASSLGSTSPQHF. CDR3 DNA sequence: TGTGCCAGCAGTTTGGGGAGCACAAGCCCCCAGCATTTT.

The chain has TRBV3-1 and TRBJ2-5, with TRBD2 matching 9 bases. The end of the DNA fits TRBJ2-7 better, so the J call may be wrong. From germline, CDR1 is LGHDT and CDR2 YNNKEL (reference sequence). There are 16 residues in the CDR3. Here the CDR3 reads CASSQFASGETSEQYF. The CDR3 DNA is TGTGCCAGCAGCCAATTCGCTAGCGGGGAAACATCCGAGCAGTACTTC.

This clonotype has more than one count but fewer than ten. V usage is TRBV18 and J usage is TRBJ2-1; D is possibly TRBD1 (6 bases). Trimming removed 2 bases at V and 8 bases at J, with 10 bases between. The CDR3 spans 13 residues. The germline gives CDR1 KGHSH, CDR2 LQKENI. CDR3 sequence (DNA): TGTGCCAGCTCACCAGACAGGTACTATGAGCAGTTCTTC. Translating gives CASSPDRYYEQFF.

This clonotype appeared a few times. The chain employs TRBV3-1 and TRBJ2-3; TRBD1 matches at 8 bases. Per germline, CDR1 LGHDT and CDR2 YNNKEL (reference sequence). This CDR3 has 18 amino acids. With 0 bases clipped from V and 4 bases from J, the junction kept 12 bases outside the gene matches. The CDR3 nucleotides read TGTGCCAGCAGCCAAGATGCTAGGACAGGGCGTTCGGCAGATACGCAGTATTTT. Protein product: CASSQDARTGRSADTQYF.

V and J are TRBV4-3 and TRBJ1-4, with unresolved D. The CDR3 totals 16 residues. The germline gives CDR1 LGHNA, CDR2 YSLEER. The V end lost 0 bases, the J end lost 2 bases, and 10 bases lay between the germline ends. This chain's CDR3 is CASSQDGVATNEKLFF. The CDR3 nucleotides are TGCGCCAGCAGCCAAGATGGCGTCGCCACTAATGAAAAACTGTTTTTT.

The chain combines TRBV27 with TRBJ2-5, with unresolved D. CDR1 and CDR2 (germline): MNHEY, SMNVEV (reference sequence). The CDR3 extends over 15 amino acids. V was cut by 4 bases and J by 4 bases, with 16 bases left in between. The CDR3 loop is CASSWTPGRRETQYF. For the CDR3, the DNA is TGTGCCAGCAGTTGGACCCCTGGGCGAAGAGAGACCCAGTACTTC.

The chain carries TRBV3-1 and TRBJ1-5; 8 nucleotides match TRBD1. Germline CDR1 is LGHDT and CDR2 is YNNKEL (reference sequence). V shed 3 bases and J 7 bases; nucleotides not matched to a gene: 5. The CDR3 is made up of 14 amino acids. CDR3 region: CASSQTQGDQPQHF. The CDR3 DNA follows: TGTGCCAGCAGCCAGACACAGGGGGACCAGCCCCAGCATTTT.

In this sample, this clonotype turned up a few times. The CDR3 DNA reads TGCGCCAGCAGCCCTTGGACAGGCACAGATACGCAGTATTTT. It codes for CASSPWTGTDTQYF. The chain employs TRBV4-1 and TRBJ2-3; D may be TRBD1 (6 bases). Looked up from germline, CDR1 is MGHRA and CDR2 is YSYEKL. The V end lost 4 bases, the J end lost 1 base, and 9 bases lay between the germline ends. CDR3 length equals 14 residues.

In its sample, this clonotype was seen a few times. The V gene is TRBV29-1, the J gene TRBJ2-7; tentatively, D is TRBD2 (6 bases). The CDR3 consists of 11 residues. Trimming stripped 7 bases from V and 12 bases from J, with 19 bases between. Germline-derived CDR1 and CDR2 are SQVTM and ANQGSEA. The CDR3 nucleotides are TGCAGCGCCACAATCGGGGGACGGGGGTACTTC. Translation gives CSATIGGRGYF.

The count of this clonotype is one. CDR3 amino acids: CSVDVLKNTEAFF. CDR3 bases: TGCAGCGTTGATGTCTTAAAGAACACTGAAGCTTTCTTT. The chain carries TRBV29-1 and TRBJ1-1; D gene unclear. Germline lookup yields CDR1 SQVTM and CDR2 ANQGSEA. The V end lost 3 bases, the J end lost 1 base, and 9 bases lay between the germline ends. The CDR3 contains 13 residues. Variable domain in full (rest from reference TRBV29-1 and TRBJ1-1): SAVISQKPSRDICQRGTSLTIQCQVDSQVTMMFWYRQQPGQSLTLIATANQGSEATYESGFVIDKFPISRPNLTFSTLTVSNMSPEDSSIYLCSVDVLKNTEAFFGQGTRLTVV.

This clonotype was found a few times. V gene TRBV5-1 combines with J gene TRBJ1-4; the match to TRBD1 covers 8 bases. Germline V gene data show CDR1 as SGHRS and CDR2 as YFSETQ. This CDR3 contains 15 residues. V shed 0 bases and J 3 bases; nucleotides not matched to a gene: 1. The CDR3 region is CASSLETGANEKLFF. CDR3 sequence (DNA): TGCGCCAGCAGCTTGGAGACAGGGGCTAATGAAAAACTGTTTTTT.

A single count supports this clonotype. This may come from a read error, since a much larger clone is one base off. The rearrangement uses TRBV20-1 and TRBJ2-1; the D is unclear. Trimming stripped 8 bases from V and 1 base from J, with 18 bases between. The CDR3 covers 15 residues. Germline assignment: CDR1 DFQATT and CDR2 SNEGSKA (reference sequence). In DNA form, the CDR3 reads TGCAGTACGAACCTCCGGCAGCAGTCCTACAATGAGCAGTTCTTC. Translated, it gives CSTNLRQQSYNEQFF.

This clonotype was detected many times. In DNA, the CDR3 is TGTGCCAGCGAAAGGACAGGGAGTTACGAGCAGTACTTC. The encoded protein is CASERTGSYEQYF. The chain is built from TRBV2 and TRBJ2-7, with 8 bases lining up with TRBD1. The CDR3 is 13 amino acids. Germline values: CDR1 SNHLY, CDR2 FYNNEI. The V and J ends lost 8 bases and 4 bases, in that order; junction bases with no gene match: 7.

This clonotype was recorded a few times. The rearrangement uses TRBV4-2 and TRBJ2-1; maybe TRBD1 (7 bases). The germline V gene encodes CDR1 LGHNA and CDR2 YNFKEQ. Trimming left V 2 bases short and J 3 bases short, with 17 bases between. This CDR3 comprises 17 residues. The CDR3 DNA reads as TGTGCCAGCAGCCAACCACCAGGGGGGCAATTCTACAATGAGCAGTTCTTC. It yields the protein CASSQPPGGQFYNEQFF.

On this clonotype itself: The junction departs from germline at one end; a sequencing error may be responsible. This chain uses TRBV20-1 with TRBJ2-3, with 7 nucleotides matching TRBD1. The CDR3 sequence is 14 residues long. Germline CDR1 is DFQATT and CDR2 is SNEGSKA (reference sequence). CDR3 sequence (DNA): TGCAGTGCTAATATGAACAGGGGAAGGAATGAGCAGTACTTT. Amino acid sequence: CSANMNRGRNEQYF.

The chain recombines TRBV7-2 with TRBJ2-7, with TRBD2 as a possible D gene (5 bases). Germline-derived CDR1 and CDR2 are SGHTA and FQGNSA. The germline V and J ends were trimmed by 1 base and 5 bases, with 18 bases remaining between them. The CDR3 totals 16 residues. The CDR3 sequence: CASSLGAAGLPDEQYF. In DNA, the CDR3 is TGTGCCAGCAGCTTAGGGGCCGCAGGACTCCCAGACGAGCAGTACTTC. Full variable domain (outside the CDR3, taken from reference TRBV7-2 and TRBJ2-7): GAGVSQSPSNKVTEKGKDVELRCDPISGHTALYWYRQSLGQGLEFLIYFQGNSAPDKSGLPSDRFSAERTGGSVSTLTIQRTQQEDSAVYLCASSLGAAGLPDEQYFGPGTRLTVT.

This clonotype was counted ten times or more. V and J are TRBV29-1 and TRBJ2-1, with unresolved D. Trimming cost V 8 bases and J 6 bases, with 14 bases left between them. Per the germline V gene, CDR1 is SQVTM and CDR2 is ANQGSEA. This CDR3 contains 12 residues. CDR3: CSTRPLGNEQFF. The CDR3 region has the DNA TGCAGCACCCGCCCTTTGGGCAATGAGCAGTTCTTC.

In this sample, this clonotype turned up once. This chain joins TRBV20-1 and TRBJ1-1, with D possibly being TRBD1 (6 bases). V was shortened by 6 bases and J by 0 bases, with 17 bases between the two germline ends. The CDR3 totals 15 residues. CDR1 and CDR2 (germline): DFQATT, SNEGSKA (reference sequence). CDR3 sequence (DNA): TGCAGTGCCCAAAAACAGGGAATGGTGAACACTGAAGCTTTCTTT. Translated, it gives CSAQKQGMVNTEAFF.

Ten or more counts support this clonotype. The chain links TRBV5-1 to TRBJ1-5; the D is unclear. The V gene lost 2 bases and the J gene lost 7 bases, with 13 bases spanning the gap. CDR1 and CDR2 (germline): SGHRS, YFSETQ. The CDR3 is made up of 14 amino acids. The CDR3 loop reads CASSLGGLEQPQHF. As DNA, the CDR3 is TGCGCCAGCAGCTTAGGCGGGTTGGAACAGCCCCAGCATTTT.

This rearrangement joins TRBV7-2 to TRBJ1-1; D might be TRBD1 (5 bases). Germline V gene data show CDR1 as SGHTA and CDR2 as FQGNSA. Trimming took 3 bases from V and 1 from J, leaving 9 bases between them. The CDR3 consists of 14 residues. CDR3 nucleotides: TGTGCCAGCAGCTTTGCAGGGACGAACACTGAAGCTTTCTTT. Its protein is CASSFAGTNTEAFF.